The 31 T cell receptor beta chains reported below all come from one sample, sequenced in a study of blood T cells in healthy people across ages (dated by TCRdb to 2015 to 2017). Receptor libraries were prepared by 5' RACE. Sequenced on an Illumina HiSeq 2500. A second PCR of roughly 7 to 11 cycles was run with a J-beta primer mix and a sample-barcoded 5' primer. TCRdb redid the processing of the public reads, applying fastp at Q25 and MiXCR, and retained in-frame beta chains. Duplicate CDR3 protein sequences are folded into a single record with the most common DNA and genes. The sample contains approximately 800,000 distinct CDR3 sequences, 35% to 40% of them found a single time. In total, the top ten clones hold roughly 13% of the sample. What was sequenced was blood. These receptors all stem from a man younger than 30 in good health.

This clonotype was counted at least ten times. The V call is TRBV27, the J call TRBJ2-1; 10 nucleotides align to TRBD1. V trimming: 5 bases; J trimming: 7 bases; junction bases outside the gene matches: 8. The length of the CDR3 is 15 residues. Germline CDR1 is MNHEY and CDR2 is SMNVEV (reference sequence). CDR3 DNA sequence: TGTGCCAGCAGTCTGGCGGGACAGGGGCGGAATGAGCAGTTCTTC. Its translation is CASSLAGQGRNEQFF.

This clonotype occurred a few times. J is TRBJ2-2 and V is TRBV27; D not resolved. Germline V gene lookup returns CDR1 MNHEY and CDR2 SMNVEV (reference sequence). Trimming took off 6 bases at V and 6 bases at J, with 11 bases between the two ends. The CDR3 has 13 amino acids. The CDR3 nucleotides read TGTGCCAGCAGCCAGGTTTCCCCCGGGGAGCTGTTTTTT. Its translation: CASSQVSPGELFF.

The chain links TRBV7-3 to TRBJ2-2; 7 nucleotides align to TRBD1. The CDR3 is 15 residues long. Looked up from germline, CDR1 is SGHTA and CDR2 is FQGTGA. The V and J ends lost 3 bases and 10 bases, in that order; junction bases with no gene match: 11. CDR3 sequence: CASSLTGTAGEELFF. The DNA for the CDR3 is TGTGCCAGCAGCTTGACCGGGACAGCCGGAGAGGAGCTGTTTTTT. The entire variable domain, with the rest obtained from reference TRBV7-3 and TRBJ2-2, is as follows: GAGVSQTPSNKVTEKGKYVELRCDPISGHTALYWYRQSLGQGPEFLIYFQGTGAADDSGLPNDRFFAVRPEGSVSTLKIQRTERGDSAVYLCASSLTGTAGEELFFGEGSRLTVL.

The rearrangement links TRBV3-1 to TRBJ2-5, with a possible D match to TRBD1 (6 bases). Trimming removed 1 base at V and 4 bases at J, with 13 bases between. Germline V lookup: CDR1 LGHDT, CDR2 YNNKEL (reference sequence). CDR3 size: 15 residues. DNA of the CDR3: TGTGCCAGCAGCCAAGGGACAGATTGGCGAGAGACCCAGTACTTC. Translated: CASSQGTDWRETQYF.

This clonotype came up a few times. This chain links TRBV28 with TRBJ2-3; TRBD2 matches at 7 bases. This CDR3 has 18 residues. Germline V gene data show CDR1 as MDHEN and CDR2 as SYDVKM. V lost 5 bases, J lost 0 bases, and 14 bases stayed unmatched. The DNA of the CDR3 is TGTGCCAGCAGTGGCCGGGGCGGGGGACCTACTAGCACAGATACGCAGTATTTT. This gives the protein CASSGRGGGPTSTDTQYF. The full variable domain, its missing parts supplied by reference TRBV28 and TRBJ2-3, is DVKVTQSSRYLVKRTGEKVFLECVQDMDHENMFWYRQDPGLGLRLIYFSYDVKMKEKGDIPEGYSVSREKKERFSLILESASTNQTSMYLCASSGRGGGPTSTDTQYFGPGTRLTVL.

This clonotype occurred a few times. This chain links TRBV5-1 with TRBJ2-7, with D perhaps matching TRBD1 or TRBD2 (5 bases each). Germline values: CDR1 SGHRS, CDR2 YFSETQ. CDR3 length: 17 amino acids. V was pared by 6 bases and J by 7 bases, with 29 bases between. The CDR3: CASTRGDPGASYNEQYF. Written as DNA, the CDR3 is TGCGCCAGCACTAGGGGAGATCCCGGAGCCTCCTACAATGAGCAGTACTTC.

This clonotype has only a few counts. V is TRBV4-1 and J is TRBJ1-5; D not certain. The CDR3 extends over 14 amino acids. The V gene's germline CDR1 is MGHRA and CDR2 YSYEKL. V gave up 0 bases and J gave up 5 bases, with 8 bases separating them. CDR3 DNA sequence: TGCGCCAGCAGCCAAGAGGGCGGCTATCAGCCCCAGCATTTT. Its translation is CASSQEGGYQPQHF.

CDR3 DNA sequence: TGTGCCAGCAGTATAGACAGTGACACTGAAGCTTTCTTT. Translation: CASSIDSDTEAFF. The rearrangement joins TRBV6-5 to TRBJ1-1, with D possibly TRBD1 on 5 matching bases. Trimming took off 5 bases at V and 3 bases at J, with 10 bases between the two ends. This CDR3 is 13 amino acids long. Germline loops: CDR1 MNHEY, CDR2 SVGAGI.

The CDR3, as DNA: TGCAGTGCTAGAGAAAGTGGGGGGAGCTCCTACAATGAGCAGTACTTC. Protein product: CSARESGGSSYNEQYF. The V gene is TRBV20-1, the J gene TRBJ2-1; a possible D gene is TRBD2 (6 bases). The better agreement between TRBJ2-7 and the DNA end casts doubt on the J call. The CDR3 loop spans 16 amino acids. Germline assignment: CDR1 DFQATT and CDR2 SNEGSKA (reference sequence).

With respect to this clonotype: A much larger clone sits a single nucleotide away, making a read error possible. V gene TRBV7-2 combines with J gene TRBJ2-5; 7 bases are shared with TRBD2. The better agreement between TRBJ2-7 and the DNA end casts doubt on the J call. From germline, CDR1 is SGHTA and CDR2 FQGNSA. The CDR3 covers 14 residues. CDR3 amino acids: CASILARGAYEQYF. The DNA for the CDR3 is TGTGCCAGCATCTTAGCTCGGGGGGCCTACGAGCAGTACTTC.

The chain carries TRBV29-1 and TRBJ2-5; weak D call: TRBD1 (5 bases). The V end lost 1 base, the J end lost 5 bases, and 11 bases lay between the germline ends. Germline V gene lookup returns CDR1 SQVTM and CDR2 ANQGSEA. There are 13 residues in the CDR3. Here the CDR3 DNA reads TGCAGCGTTGAAGTTCCAGGGTGGGAGACCCAGTACTTC. Translating it yields CSVEVPGWETQYF. Full variable domain (rest looked up from reference TRBV29-1 and TRBJ2-5): SAVISQKPSRDICQRGTSLTIQCQVDSQVTMMFWYRQQPGQSLTLIATANQGSEATYESGFVIDKFPISRPNLTFSTLTVSNMSPEDSSIYLCSVEVPGWETQYFGPGTRLLVL.

J is TRBJ2-7 and V is TRBV29-1, with no clear D. Germline V CDR1 and CDR2: SQVTM, ANQGSEA. The CDR3 consists of 13 residues. The V and J ends lost 1 base and 3 bases respectively, with 10 bases between them. Here the CDR3 DNA reads TGCAGCGTTGAAGGCCGGAACAGCTACGAGCAGTACTTC. Its protein product is CSVEGRNSYEQYF.

The chain carries TRBV20-1 and TRBJ2-5, with 11 bases fitting TRBD2. Germline V gene lookup returns CDR1 DFQATT and CDR2 SNEGSKA (reference sequence). The CDR3 length is 15 residues. Losses at the gene ends were 5 bases for V and 0 bases for J; bases not matched to a gene: 5. The CDR3 DNA is TGCAGTGCTGGGGTACTAGCGGGGGACCAAGAGACCCAGTACTTC. Protein sequence: CSAGVLAGDQETQYF.

V is TRBV6-6 and J is TRBJ2-5; D is possibly TRBD1 (6 bases). The germline V gene encodes CDR1 MNHNY and CDR2 SVGAGI (reference sequence). V gave up 4 bases and J gave up 1 base, with 16 bases separating them. The CDR3 has 16 residues. The CDR3 DNA sequence: TGTGCCAGCAGTTCTTTATCGGGACACCGCCAAGAGACCCAGTACTTC. Translated, it gives CASSSLSGHRQETQYF.

This clonotype was seen more than once but under ten times. The genes are TRBV6-2 or TRBV6-3 and TRBJ2-1; 7 nucleotides match TRBD2. The CDR3 runs to 17 residues. J lost 0 bases, V lost 2 bases, and 7 bases had no gene match. Per the germline V gene, CDR1 is MNHEY and CDR2 is SVGEGT. This CDR3 is CASSYKASGSSYNEQFF. Here the CDR3 DNA reads TGTGCCAGCAGTTACAAGGCTAGCGGTTCCTCCTACAATGAGCAGTTCTTC.

The genes are TRBV4-1 and TRBJ1-5; no definite D call. Trimming left V 1 base short and J 5 bases short, with 9 bases between. The CDR3 is 14 residues long. Germline values: CDR1 MGHRA, CDR2 YSYEKL. The CDR3 region is CASSQVSRDQPQHF. DNA for the CDR3: TGCGCCAGCAGCCAAGTGTCAAGGGATCAGCCCCAGCATTTT.

The rearrangement joins TRBV9 to TRBJ2-7; 9 bases map to TRBD2. Germline V gene data show CDR1 as SGDLS and CDR2 as YYNGEE. CDR3 length: 17 amino acids. V lost 1 base to trimming and J lost 7 bases; unmatched junction nucleotides: 15. CDR3 coding DNA: TGTGCCAGCAGCGTAATACGAGCGGGGGGCCGCGACAATGAGCAGTACTTC. It translates to CASSVIRAGGRDNEQYF.

This clonotype showed up just a few times. The gene calls are TRBV7-2 and TRBJ1-6; D uncertain. The CDR3 has 15 amino acids. The V end was cut by 3 bases, the J end by 7 bases, with 13 bases between. Per the germline V gene, CDR1 is SGHTA and CDR2 is FQGNSA. CDR3 in amino acids: CASSFLETRNSPLHF. The DNA of the CDR3 is TGTGCCAGCAGCTTTCTGGAAACCAGGAATTCACCCCTCCACTTT.

This clonotype has more than one count but fewer than ten. The chain has TRBV28 and TRBJ2-6; perhaps TRBD2 as D (5 bases). Trimming pared 4 bases from V and 4 bases from J, leaving 11 bases between. The CDR3 extends over 15 amino acids. The V gene's germline CDR1 is MDHEN and CDR2 SYDVKM. DNA of the CDR3: TGTGCCAGCAGTTCAGAGGGATTAGGGGCCAACGTCCTGACTTTC. Encoded protein: CASSSEGLGANVLTF.

The rearrangement joins TRBV20-1 to TRBJ1-2; D unresolved. Germline V CDR1 and CDR2: DFQATT, SNEGSKA (reference sequence). The CDR3 runs to 16 residues. The ends were cut back, 2 bases at V and 1 base at J, with 17 bases in the middle. The CDR3 region has the DNA TGCAGTGCTAGACTTAGAGAGGGTTCTGGTAACTATGGCTACACCTTC. Translation: CSARLREGSGNYGYTF.

The chain joins TRBV10-3 to TRBJ1-1; the D gene is possibly TRBD1 (6 bases). Trimming cost V 6 bases and J 8 bases, with 10 bases left between them. CDR3 size: 11 residues. Germline CDR1 is ENHRY and CDR2 is SYGVKD. This CDR3 is CAIRGQQEAFF. CDR3 nucleotides: TGTGCCATCAGAGGACAGCAGGAAGCTTTCTTT.

The chain has TRBV29-1 and TRBJ2-1, with D maybe TRBD2 (6 bases). The CDR3 consists of 15 residues. Germline V CDR1 and CDR2: SQVTM, ANQGSEA. V lost 6 bases to trimming and J lost 6 bases, with 21 bases between them. The CDR3 DNA follows: TGCAGCGTGGCCTTGGGGGGTTCGGGGCGCAATGAGCAGTTCTTC. This codes for CSVALGGSGRNEQFF.

On this clonotype itself: It may be a read error: a sequence one base away is much more abundant. The chain carries TRBV4-3 and TRBJ2-5; D uncertain. The V gene's germline CDR1 is LGHNA and CDR2 YSLEER. Trimming left V 0 bases short and J 5 bases short, with 10 bases between. CDR3 size: 14 residues. The CDR3 bases are TGCGCCAGCAGCCAAGAATATGGCGTGGAGACCCAGTACTTC. It codes for CASSQEYGVETQYF.

This clonotype was observed a handful of times. V and J are TRBV28 and TRBJ2-3; 8 bases align to TRBD2. After removal of 6 bases from V and 1 base from J, the junction contained 6 bases not matched to a gene. Germline loops: CDR1 MDHEN, CDR2 SYDVKM. The CDR3 has 15 residues. CDR3 nucleotides: TGTGCCAGCAGGTCGGGGGGGCCCGGCACAGATACGCAGTATTTT. It yields the protein CASRSGGPGTDTQYF.

As regards this clonotype: A much larger clone sits a single nucleotide away, making a read error possible. The chain's CDR3 is CSAETGTSESTGEYF. CDR3 DNA sequence: TGCAGTGCCGAAACCGGGACTAGCGAATCGACGGGGGAGTACTTC. The chain employs TRBV20-1 and TRBJ2-5; 10 bases agree with TRBD2. The CDR3 runs to 15 residues. Trimming at V came to 6 bases and at J to 12 bases, leaving 19 bases not matched to a gene. Germline lookup yields CDR1 DFQATT and CDR2 SNEGSKA (reference sequence).

Note on this clonotype: This may be a read error: a much more frequent sequence differs by one nucleotide. The J gene is TRBJ2-3, the V gene TRBV20-1; TRBD1 matches at 8 bases. V dropped 3 bases and J dropped 2; count of bases not matched to a gene: 4. Per germline, CDR1 DFQATT and CDR2 SNEGSKA (reference sequence). The CDR3 sequence is 14 residues long. CDR3 sequence (DNA): TGCAGTGCTAGCTTGGACAGGGACACAGATACGCAGTATTTT. This encodes CSASLDRDTDTQYF.

The V and J genes are TRBV27 and TRBJ1-5; the D gene is possibly TRBD1 (6 bases). Trimming shortened V by 10 bases and J by 6 bases, and 19 bases separated the two germline ends. The germline V gene has CDR1 MNHEY and CDR2 SMNVEV (reference sequence). The CDR3 spans 14 residues. CDR3 protein: CATQFTGTSQPQHF. CDR3 coding DNA: TGTGCCACCCAATTTACAGGGACCAGTCAGCCCCAGCATTTT.

The genes are TRBV27 and TRBJ2-5, with 7 positions matching TRBD1. The CDR3 length is 14 residues. V shed 3 bases, J shed 3 bases, and the junction held 4 bases outside the gene matches. Germline CDR1 MNHEY, CDR2 SMNVEV (reference sequence). DNA of the CDR3: TGTGCCAGCAGTTTTGGGACAGAGAAAGAGACCCAGTACTTC. Its protein is CASSFGTEKETQYF.

This clonotype showed up just once. The chain links TRBV20-1 to TRBJ2-1, with 9 bases lining up with TRBD2. CDR3 length: 13 amino acids. Germline CDR1 is DFQATT and CDR2 is SNEGSKA (reference sequence). J gave up 6 bases and V 8 bases, and 8 bases lay outside the gene matches. CDR3 sequence: CSTMGLAGNEQFF. The CDR3 DNA reads as TGCAGTACTATGGGACTAGCCGGCAATGAGCAGTTCTTC.

This clonotype was observed a handful of times. The chain couples TRBV5-1 to TRBJ1-1; no clear D. Germline V gene sequence: CDR1 SGHRS, CDR2 YFSETQ. This CDR3 spans 15 amino acids. Deletions cut 0 bases from V and 3 bases from J, with 12 bases between. In nucleotides, the CDR3 is TGCGCCAGCAGCTTGGGTGGCAGGAGGTACACTGAAGCTTTCTTT. Translated: CASSLGGRRYTEAFF.

The sample holds many counts of this clonotype. The rearrangement links TRBV12-3 or TRBV12-4 to TRBJ2-5, with no clear D. The CDR3 extends over 13 amino acids. V was shortened by 5 bases and J by 2 bases, with 9 bases between the two germline ends. CDR3 protein: CASSGRPQETQYF. The CDR3 DNA follows: TGTGCCAGCAGTGGACGCCCTCAAGAGACCCAGTACTTC.